The TCR beta chain described here comes from a study of CD8+ T cells in alopecia areata. Whole-study results and caveats: Scalp sample data also include resident alphabeta T cells from normal skin. Affected scalp, especially in alopecia totalis/universalis, had a higher clonality than normal scalp did.

On this clone: Its antigen is not known.

This CDR3 has 17 residues. The germline CDR1 and CDR2 sequences are SGHTA and FQGNSA. The J segment lost 4 bases and the V segment lost 5 bases, leaving 13 bases of the junction unmatched. Four or five patients had their CD4+ cells sorted into CD25+CD127- cells. Sorting separated CD4+ and CD8+ T cells out of PBMCs. RNA was isolated and reverse transcribed to cDNA, the sequencing template. TCRdb's copy holds only in-frame clones and misses some; the assay was immunoSEQ multiplex PCR. The repertoire holds roughly 20,000 clones, with roughly 60% as singletons. The receptor comes from a human donor with alopecia areata. V usage is TRBV7-2 and J usage is TRBJ2-3; 9 positions match TRBD1. Sequences were obtained from CD4+ Tregs sorted from blood. CDR3 DNA: TGTGCCAGCAGCCCCGGACCGGGACAGGGTGGGGCAGATACGCAGTATTTT. This encodes CASSPGPGQGGADTQYF.